The 10 T cell receptor beta chains presented below share a single source sample, sequenced in a study of CD8 T cells in ankylosing spondylitis. TCRdb passed the 5' RACE reads through MiXCR, listing each CDR3 protein once. This repertoire shows 300,000 to 350,000 distinct CDR3 sequences, around 20% found once; its top ten account for 3.5% to 4.5%. Source material: blood, either unsorted or a sorted T cell fraction (not recorded which). These TCRs come from a female donor with ankylosing spondylitis or in good health (not recorded which).

This clonotype was seen a single time. This may arise from a read error, as a much more abundant clone is one base away. The rearrangement joins TRBV20-1 to TRBJ2-7, with no clear D. Germline lookup yields CDR1 DFQATT and CDR2 SNEGSKA (reference sequence). The CDR3 spans 11 residues. V was shortened by 3 bases and J by 0 bases, with 3 bases between the two germline ends. The DNA of the CDR3 is TGCAGTGCTAGTGTCTCCTACGAGCAGTACTTC. Its protein product is CSASVSYEQYF.

The gene calls are TRBV6-4 and TRBJ2-1, with TRBD2 identical over 11 bases. Per the germline V gene, CDR1 is MRHNA and CDR2 is SNTAGT. This CDR3 has 15 residues. V shed 0 bases and J 8 bases; nucleotides not matched to a gene: 3. CDR3 amino acids: CASSDSMTSGDEQFF. CDR3 coding DNA: TGTGCCAGCAGTGACTCGATGACTAGCGGGGATGAGCAGTTCTTC.

The chain joins TRBV15 to TRBJ2-2; 13 bases agree with TRBD2. The CDR3 contains 18 residues. V was clipped by 1 base and J by 4 bases; unmatched bases: 6. In germline, CDR1 is LNHNV, CDR2 YYDKDF (reference sequence). The CDR3 sequence: CATSRGGTSGDLTGELFF. CDR3 nucleotide sequence: TGTGCCACCAGCAGAGGAGGGACTAGCGGGGACCTCACCGGGGAGCTGTTTTTT.

This clonotype has only a few counts. CDR3 DNA sequence: TGCGCCAGCAGCCGTGCCGGACAGCCGAGAACCTACGAGCAGTACTTC. Amino acid sequence: CASSRAGQPRTYEQYF. The V gene is TRBV5-1, the J gene TRBJ2-7; the D gene is possibly TRBD1 (6 bases). This CDR3 is built from 16 residues. Looked up from germline, CDR1 is SGHRS and CDR2 is YFSETQ. V lost 4 bases and J 2 bases, leaving 19 bases between the germline ends.

The DNA for the CDR3 is TGCAGTGCTAGAGCCCCCCGGGCAGGGTGGCCAGAGACCCAGTACTTC. It encodes CSARAPRAGWPETQYF. V and J are TRBV20-1 and TRBJ2-5; a possible D gene is TRBD1 (5 bases). There are 16 residues in the CDR3. The V end was cut by 1 base, the J end by 4 bases, with 19 bases between. Germline V gene sequence: CDR1 DFQATT, CDR2 SNEGSKA (reference sequence).

The chain combines TRBV6-2 or TRBV6-3 with TRBJ2-5; D perhaps matches TRBD2 (6 bases). The CDR3 runs 12 residues. V was clipped by 6 bases and J by 7 bases, with 12 bases between them. Germline CDR1 MNHEY, CDR2 SVGEGT. CDR3 protein: CASSYVGGTQYF. The DNA of the CDR3 is TGTGCCAGCAGCTACGTGGGGGGGACCCAGTACTTC.

This chain links TRBV5-1 with TRBJ1-6; 9 bases match TRBD1. Losses at the gene ends were 4 bases for V and 10 bases for J; bases not matched to a gene: 6. CDR3 length: 14 residues. CDR1 SGHRS and CDR2 YFSETQ come from the germline V gene. The CDR3 coding sequence is TGCGCCAGCAGCCGTGGACAGGGGCGATCACCCCTCCACTTT. Protein product: CASSRGQGRSPLHF.

V and J are TRBV20-1 and TRBJ1-1; D not resolved. The V gene's germline CDR1 is DFQATT and CDR2 SNEGSKA (reference sequence). The V and J ends lost 0 bases and 5 bases respectively, with 10 bases between them. The CDR3 loop spans 13 amino acids. CDR3 sequence (DNA): TGCAGTGCTAGAGATCCCCTTAGGACTGAAGCTTTCTTT. This gives the protein CSARDPLRTEAFF.

This clonotype was counted ten times or more. V and J are TRBV29-1 and TRBJ1-4; 7 bases align to TRBD1. Losses at the gene ends were 6 bases for V and 6 bases for J; bases not matched to a gene: 7. This CDR3 comprises 13 residues. Germline assignment: CDR1 SQVTM and CDR2 ANQGSEA. DNA for the CDR3: TGCAGCGTCCGGGGGGACAGCCATGAAAAACTGTTTTTT. Protein: CSVRGDSHEKLFF.

This clonotype was detected ten times or more. This chain uses TRBV12-3 or TRBV12-4 with TRBJ1-1, with D maybe TRBD1 (5 bases). V was clipped by 7 bases and J by 3 bases, with 12 bases between them. The CDR3 extends over 13 amino acids. The CDR3 DNA reads TGTGCCAGCAACGAGTGGGGGGACACTGAAGCTTTCTTT. It is translated as CASNEWGDTEAFF.